This TCR beta chain stems from a study of T cell responses to AZD1222 COVID-19 vaccine. Data came from immunoSEQ multiplex PCR; TCRdb stores just in-frame clones and leaves some out. The table includes approximately 98,000 clones, roughly 89% detected once. This CDR3 region has 16 residues. Germline V gene lookup returns CDR1 SGHTA and CDR2 FQGNSA. V dropped 5 bases and J dropped 3 bases, with 16 bases sitting between them. The clonotype comes from an adult in good health. This sample comprised peripheral blood, obtained on day 0 of MenACWY control vaccination. This chain joins TRBV7-2 and TRBJ1-4; D ambiguous. Here the CDR3 DNA reads TGTGCCAGCAGCCCGGACCTTCGGCTGGCTAATGAAAAACTGTTTTTT. Amino acids: CASSPDLRLANEKLFF. The whole variable domain, filled in from reference TRBV7-2 and TRBJ1-4, reads GAGVSQSPSNKVTEKGKDVELRCDPISGHTALYWYRQSLGQGLEFLIYFQGNSAPDKSGLPSDRFSAERTGGSVSTLTIQRTQQEDSAVYLCASSPDLRLANEKLFFGSGTQLSVL.